This TCR beta chain derives from a study of blood T cells in healthy people across ages. Primers used in a second PCR of about 7 to 11 cycles were a sample-barcoded 5' primer and a J-beta primer mix. From the 5' RACE reads, TCRdb called clonotypes with MiXCR, one entry per CDR3 protein. The data contain about 540,000 distinct CDR3 sequences, around 24% of them singletons. CDR3 length: 18 amino acids. With 1 base clipped from V and 2 bases from J, the junction kept 8 bases outside the gene matches. Germline values: CDR1 SGHTA, CDR2 FQGNSA. These data also featured in a second study, about T cells of mothers and their children.

This receptor was identified in a boy aged 5-17 years in good health. The chain is built from TRBV7-2 and TRBJ2-6, with TRBD1 matching over 7 bases. What was sequenced was blood. The CDR3 sequence: CASSLGRDRGPGANVLTF. The CDR3 DNA is TGTGCCAGCAGCTTAGGTCGGGACAGAGGCCCTGGGGCCAACGTCCTGACTTTC.